These T cell receptor beta chains were read from a single sample in a study of OX40 agonist ivuxolimab in advanced cancers. The protocol was immunoSEQ multiplex PCR, while the TCRdb copy is restricted to in-frame clones and leaves out a portion. The sample yields about 100,000 clones, around 89% seen once. The material sequenced was CD4+ or CD8+ T cells sorted from blood, taken in a trial of the OX40 agonist ivuxolimab. The receptor set was obtained from an adult with an advanced solid tumor such as melanoma, head and neck, liver or kidney cancer. CDR3s include the opening cysteine and the closing phenylalanine or tryptophan. A D gene is named only where the DNA matches it firmly. Rows give clone size only sometimes, using once, few, many, or a class for an expanded clone.

j_call v_call d_call clone_size cdr3_aa cdr3_nt
TRBJ1-6 TRBV27 - few CASSVWSSYNSPLHF TGTGCCAGCAGTGTGTGGTCCTCCTATAATTCACCCCTCCACTTT
TRBJ2-7 TRBV5-1 - - CASSLATLGSYEQYF TGCGCCAGCAGCTTGGCCACACTAGGATCCTACGAGCAGTACTTC
TRBJ2-1 TRBV19 TRBD2 few CASSISSGSNEQFF TGTGCCAGTAGTATATCTAGCGGGAGCAATGAGCAGTTCTTC
TRBJ2-7 TRBV11-2 - - CASSLDASSHEQYF TGTGCCAGCAGCTTAGATGCTAGCAGCCACGAGCAGTACTTC
TRBJ2-3 TRBV19 - - CATRPVGLSTDTQYF TGTGCCACCCGTCCAGTGGGGCTTAGCACAGATACGCAGTATTTT
TRBJ2-5 TRBV6-1 TRBD2 - CASSSGTSATETQYF TGTGCCAGCAGTTCCGGGACTAGCGCAACGGAGACCCAGTACTTC
TRBJ2-7 TRBV10-3 TRBD2 - CAISEGEGGRAGEQYF TGTGCCATCAGTGAAGGGGAAGGCGGGAGGGCCGGGGAGCAGTACTTC
TRBJ2-1 TRBV27 TRBD1 - CASSPTGGEQFF TGTGCCAGCAGCCCAACAGGGGGCGAGCAGTTCTTC
TRBJ2-7 TRBV6-1 - - CASETGTIEYEQYF TGTGCCAGCGAAACCGGGACAATCGAATACGAGCAGTACTTC
TRBJ2-5 TRBV29-1 TRBD2 - CSVDPGGFGTQYF TGCAGCGTTGACCCGGGAGGGTTTGGGACCCAGTACTTC
TRBJ2-2 TRBV27 TRBD1 - CASSRQGNTGELFF TGTGCCAGCAGTCGACAGGGGAACACCGGGGAGCTGTTTTTT
TRBJ2-6 TRBV11-2 - - CASSLGGVSGANVLTF TGTGCCAGCAGCCTAGGGGGAGTCTCTGGGGCCAACGTCCTGACTTTC
TRBJ2-3 TRBV10-3 - - CAISDGVGPDTQYF TGTGCCATCAGTGATGGGGTGGGCCCAGATACGCAGTATTTT
TRBJ1-2 TRBV5-1 - - CASSLEGTARVGYTF TGCGCCAGCAGCTTAGAGGGGACGGCGCGTGTAGGCTACACCTTC
TRBJ2-1 TRBV2 - - CASGETSSYNEQFF TGTGCCAGCGGTGAGACGAGCTCCTACAATGAGCAGTTCTTC
TRBJ1-5 TRBV6-1 TRBD1 - CASLRQGSQPQHF TGTGCCAGCCTTAGACAGGGGTCTCAGCCCCAGCATTTT
TRBJ1-4 TRBV30 - - CAWSVESPGKLFF TGTGCCTGGAGTGTGGAAAGCCCAGGAAAACTGTTTTTT